The 20 T cell receptor beta chains reported below all come from one sample, sequenced in a study of CD4 T cells in relation to SARS-CoV-2 and coronaviruses. CD4+ T cells from unexposed donors were obtained before the COVID-19 pandemic (2011-2018). Clones were sequenced by immunoSEQ multiplex PCR, and TCRdb holds only the in-frame ones, with some missing. Seen here are just under 65,000 clones, approximately 94% observed once, and the top ten hold 0.11% to 0.15%. The sample was naive CD4+ T cells from PBMCs. Subset: naive CD4+ T cells isolated by negative enrichment. All receptors derive from a human donor in good health.

The V call is TRBV19, the J call TRBJ1-5; D not resolved. V lost 3 bases and J lost 7, with 13 bases in between. CDR3 length: 14 amino acids. Germline lookup yields CDR1 LNHDA and CDR2 SQIVND (reference sequence). For the CDR3, the DNA is TGTGCCAGTAGTATCCTCCAAGTGAGGCAGCCCCAGCATTTT. Residues: CASSILQVRQPQHF.

This chain links TRBV29-1 with TRBJ2-3, with TRBD1 identical over 9 bases. CDR3 length equals 13 residues. The V segment lost 5 bases and the J segment 2 bases; nucleotides outside the gene matches: 2. In germline, CDR1 is SQVTM, CDR2 ANQGSEA. The CDR3 DNA follows: TGCAGCGTTACAGGGGGCTTCACAGATACGCAGTATTTT. Its translation is CSVTGGFTDTQYF.

The gene calls are TRBV18 and TRBJ2-7, with TRBD2 identical over 9 bases. Per germline, CDR1 KGHSH and CDR2 LQKENI. This CDR3 region has 18 residues. Trimming removed 2 bases from V and 7 bases from J; junction bases left unmatched: 18. CDR3 DNA: TGTGCCAGCTCACCAACTCCGGGACTAGCAGGACGGGGCGGGGAGCAGTACTTC. This sequence encodes CASSPTPGLAGRGGEQYF.

This chain links TRBV7-9 with TRBJ2-4, with D possibly matching TRBD1 (6 bases). Per the germline V gene, CDR1 is SEHNR and CDR2 is FQNEAQ (reference sequence). V was shortened by 3 bases and J by 7 bases, with 10 bases between the two germline ends. This CDR3 region has 13 residues. The CDR3 loop reads CASSLTQGNIQYF. Here the CDR3 DNA reads TGTGCCAGCAGCTTGACCCAGGGGAACATTCAGTACTTC.

V gene TRBV10-3 combines with J gene TRBJ2-7; the match to TRBD1 covers 9 bases. This CDR3 region has 14 residues. J was trimmed by 4 bases and V by 2 bases; bases with no gene match: 3. Germline V lookup: CDR1 ENHRY, CDR2 SYGVKD. The CDR3, as DNA: TGTGCCATCAGTGAGACAGGGGGCGCATACGAGCAGTACTTC. Translation: CAISETGGAYEQYF.

The sample holds one count of this clone. V usage is TRBV11-2 and J usage is TRBJ2-1, with 10 bases identical to TRBD1. CDR1 and CDR2 (germline): SGHAT, FQNNGV. The length of the CDR3 is 16 residues. V dropped 6 bases and J dropped 1; count of bases not matched to a gene: 6. Here the CDR3 DNA reads TGTGCCAGCAGACCGCCGGGACAGGGGTCCTACAATGAGCAGTTCTTC. Its protein is CASRPPGQGSYNEQFF.

V and J are TRBV25-1 and TRBJ2-7; 14 bases align to TRBD2. The trim removed 4 bases at V and 7 bases at J, leaving 3 bases unmatched. This CDR3 contains 14 residues. Per germline, CDR1 MGHDK and CDR2 SYGVNS. The CDR3 DNA is TGTGCCAGCAGTGCCCGACTAGCGGGAGGGGAGCAGTACTTC. Its translation: CASSARLAGGEQYF.

The chain links TRBV2 to TRBJ1-1; unclear D gene. Trimming took off 4 bases at V and 1 base at J, with 7 bases between the two ends. There are 13 residues in the CDR3. The germline CDR1 and CDR2 sequences are SNHLY and FYNNEI. CDR3: CASSGGPNTEAFF. In DNA form, the CDR3 reads TGTGCCAGCAGTGGAGGCCCGAACACTGAAGCTTTCTTT.

The chain carries TRBV19 and TRBJ2-7; 10 bases line up with TRBD1. The germline CDR1 and CDR2 sequences are LNHDA and SQIVND (reference sequence). The CDR3 is 14 amino acids. J was trimmed by 4 bases and V by 4 bases; bases with no gene match: 4. In nucleotides, the CDR3 is TGTGCCAGTAGTAGCCGACAGGGGGCGTACGAGCAGTACTTC. Its protein is CASSSRQGAYEQYF.

The chain is built from TRBV11-1 and TRBJ2-3; 14 bases align to TRBD2. V lost 5 bases and J lost 5; bases outside the gene matches: 6. Germline CDR1 is SGHAT and CDR2 is FQDESV (reference sequence). This CDR3 comprises 16 residues. The CDR3, as DNA: TGTGCCAGCAGCACAGGCGGGACTAGCGGGAGAGATACGCAGTATTTT. Protein: CASSTGGTSGRDTQYF.

This chain joins TRBV9 and TRBJ2-3; 8 bases align to TRBD2. With 3 bases clipped from V and 0 bases from J, the junction kept 6 bases outside the gene matches. The V gene's germline CDR1 is SGDLS and CDR2 YYNGEE. The length of the CDR3 is 16 residues. The CDR3 protein is CASSAELAASTDTQYF. The CDR3 DNA reads as TGTGCCAGCAGCGCTGAACTAGCGGCCAGCACAGATACGCAGTATTTT.

This chain joins TRBV10-1 and TRBJ2-3, with TRBD1 matching 8 bases. This CDR3 is 17 amino acids long. Germline CDR1 and CDR2: WNHNN and SYGVQD (reference sequence). V trimming: 3 bases; J trimming: 3 bases; junction bases outside the gene matches: 11. CDR3 sequence (DNA): TGCGCCAGCAGTGAAAGAGGCAGGGGGCGTCGGACAGATACGCAGTATTTT. Protein sequence: CASSERGRGRRTDTQYF.

The V call is TRBV28, the J call TRBJ2-7, with TRBD1 matching over 7 bases. Trimming at V came to 5 bases and at J to 0 bases, leaving 7 bases not matched to a gene. The CDR3 contains 15 residues. Germline V gives CDR1 MDHEN, CDR2 SYDVKM. The CDR3 sequence: CASSLLDRTSYEQYF. The CDR3 nucleotides read TGTGCCAGCAGTCTACTGGACAGGACCTCCTACGAGCAGTACTTC.

The chain combines TRBV10-3 with TRBJ2-5, with 9 bases that match TRBD2. V was clipped by 10 bases and J by 1 base; unmatched bases: 10. The CDR3 is made up of 15 amino acids. Germline CDR1 ENHRY, CDR2 SYGVKD. DNA for the CDR3: TGTGCCACCAAGGGGGATAGCGGGGGCCAAGAGACCCAGTACTTC. It is translated as CATKGDSGGQETQYF.

The genes are TRBV18 and TRBJ1-5, with 7 bases fitting TRBD1. J lost 3 bases, V lost 5 bases, and 10 bases had no gene match. Germline V gene sequence: CDR1 KGHSH, CDR2 LQKENI. CDR3 length: 16 amino acids. The CDR3: CASSTTGLGTNQPQHF. CDR3 bases: TGTGCCAGCTCAACGACAGGGTTGGGTACCAATCAGCCCCAGCATTTT. Full variable domain (remainder filled in from reference TRBV18 and TRBJ1-5): NAGVMQNPRHLVRRRGQEARLRCSPMKGHSHVYWYRQLPEEGLKFMVYLQKENIIDESGMPKERFSAEFPKEGPSILRIQQVVRGDSAAYFCASSTTGLGTNQPQHFGDGTRLSIL.

V gene TRBV10-2 combines with J gene TRBJ2-1, with 7 bases fitting TRBD2. V lost 3 bases and J lost 6; bases outside the gene matches: 8. CDR3 length equals 15 residues. Germline V gene data show CDR1 as WSHSY and CDR2 as SAAADI. The CDR3 DNA is TGCGCCAGCAGTGACTCGAGGGAGGGCATCAATGAGCAGTTCTTC. Translated: CASSDSREGINEQFF.

This clone appeared once. The V and J genes are TRBV27 and TRBJ2-1; TRBD2 agrees at 14 bases. The CDR3 totals 15 residues. V lost 6 bases, J lost 5 bases, and 3 bases stayed unmatched. From germline, CDR1 is MNHEY and CDR2 SMNVEV (reference sequence). Here the CDR3 reads CASRGLAGEHNEQFF. DNA of the CDR3: TGTGCCAGCAGGGGACTAGCGGGGGAGCACAATGAGCAGTTCTTC.

The rearrangement uses TRBV5-1 and TRBJ2-5; maybe TRBD1 (5 bases). Germline V CDR1 and CDR2: SGHRS, YFSETQ. Between the trimmed V and J ends, which lost 2 bases and 1 base, there was a span of 9 bases. The CDR3 length is 14 residues. The CDR3 nucleotides read TGCGCCAGCAGCTTCCAGGGTGCCCAAGAGACCCAGTACTTC. This translates into CASSFQGAQETQYF.

This clone was counted between two and nine times. The V gene is TRBV3-1 (or the pseudogene TRBV3-2), the J gene TRBJ1-2, with D unclear. From germline, CDR1 is LGHDT and CDR2 YNNKEL (reference sequence). Trimming pared 0 bases from V and 3 bases from J, leaving 5 bases between. The CDR3 covers 13 residues. The DNA for the CDR3 is TGTGCCAGCAGCCAAGAGCGTCACTATGGCTACACCTTC. The encoded protein is CASSQERHYGYTF.

CDR3 in amino acids: CAWSTGTGAFSEQYF. The CDR3 DNA follows: TGTGCCTGGAGTACGGGCACAGGGGCCTTCTCCGAGCAGTACTTC. The chain uses TRBV30 and TRBJ2-7, with TRBD1 matching 7 bases. V lost 2 bases, J lost 6 bases, and 13 bases stayed unmatched. The length of the CDR3 is 15 residues. CDR1 is GTSNPN and CDR2 is SVGIG in the germline V gene (reference sequence).